This T cell receptor beta chain was identified during a study of blood T cell repertoires in COVID-19. Adults between roughly 18 and 95 years of age took part from about 24 US areas. There are 11 residues in the CDR3. Germline V CDR1 and CDR2: DFQATT, SNEGSKA (reference sequence). Per the study methods: From reference gene primer amplification, estimates of nucleated cell counts were derived. Sequencing was performed with immunoSEQ multiplex PCR; in TCRdb, only in-frame clones are kept and a portion is missing. Clone size and V and J calls were adopted from that table, with D and trimming inferred from the DNA. The table has 150,000 or so clones, 75% to 80% seen once; the top ten hold around 2.9%. This clone appeared once.

Sequencing was carried out using PBMCs or T cells enriched from blood (not recorded which). The chain carries TRBV20-1 and TRBJ1-2, with unresolved D. This clonotype originated in a woman aged 50 to 60 who had recovered from COVID-19. The CDR3 nucleotides are TGCAGCGGTAGGGAGGACTATGGCTACACCTTC. As protein: CSGREDYGYTF.